This T cell receptor (beta chain) originates from a study of cytomegalovirus exposure and HLA in healthy donors. This clone was seen only once. The V gene end was trimmed by 4 bases and the J gene end by 6 bases; junction bases not matched to a gene: 12. The length of the CDR3 is 17 residues. CDR1 MGHRA and CDR2 YSYEKL come from the germline V gene. PCR employed 60 Vbeta and 13 Jbeta primers. Assay used: immunoSEQ multiplex PCR; TCRdb lists only in-frame clones, some missing. This sample has about 220,000 clones, with approximately 82% found just once. The genes are TRBV4-1 and TRBJ2-1; 10 nucleotides align to TRBD2. The origin of this receptor is a man younger than 35 in good health and CMV-seronegative. Specimen: PBMCs. Here the CDR3 DNA reads TGCGCCAGCAGCCTGGGGGCAGCGGGAGGGCCGGTCAATGAGCAGTTCTTC. Protein: CASSLGAAGGPVNEQFF.